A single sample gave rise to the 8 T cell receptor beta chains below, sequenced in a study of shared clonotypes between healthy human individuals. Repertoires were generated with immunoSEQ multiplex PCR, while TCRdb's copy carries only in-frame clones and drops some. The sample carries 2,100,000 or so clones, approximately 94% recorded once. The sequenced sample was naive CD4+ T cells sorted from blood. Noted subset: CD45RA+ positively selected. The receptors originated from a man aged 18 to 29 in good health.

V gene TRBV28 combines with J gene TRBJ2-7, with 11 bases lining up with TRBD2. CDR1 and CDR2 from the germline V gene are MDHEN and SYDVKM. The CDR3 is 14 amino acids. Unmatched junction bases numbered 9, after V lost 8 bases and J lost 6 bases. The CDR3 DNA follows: TGTGCCAGCGTATCTAGCGGGGGGTCGGTCGAGCAGTACTTC. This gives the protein CASVSSGGSVEQYF.

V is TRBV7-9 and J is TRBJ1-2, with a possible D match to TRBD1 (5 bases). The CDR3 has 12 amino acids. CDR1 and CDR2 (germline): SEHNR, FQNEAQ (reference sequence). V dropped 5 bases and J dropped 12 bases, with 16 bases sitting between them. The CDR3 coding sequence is TGTGCCAGCAGCGTAACAGGTTATCGGGACACCTTC. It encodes CASSVTGYRDTF.

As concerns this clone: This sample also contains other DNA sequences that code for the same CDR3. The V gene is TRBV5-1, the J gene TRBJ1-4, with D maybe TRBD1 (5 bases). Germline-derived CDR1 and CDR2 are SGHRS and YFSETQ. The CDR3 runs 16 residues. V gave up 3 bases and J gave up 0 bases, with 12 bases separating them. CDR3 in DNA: TGCGCCAGCAGCTGGGGGACCGACGCAACTAATGAAAAACTGTTTTTT. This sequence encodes CASSWGTDATNEKLFF.

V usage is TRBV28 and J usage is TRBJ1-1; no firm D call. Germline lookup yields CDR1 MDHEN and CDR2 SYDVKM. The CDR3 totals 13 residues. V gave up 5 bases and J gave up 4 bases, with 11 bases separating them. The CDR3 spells CASSTPGATEAFF. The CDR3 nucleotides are TGTGCCAGCAGTACCCCAGGCGCCACTGAAGCTTTCTTT.

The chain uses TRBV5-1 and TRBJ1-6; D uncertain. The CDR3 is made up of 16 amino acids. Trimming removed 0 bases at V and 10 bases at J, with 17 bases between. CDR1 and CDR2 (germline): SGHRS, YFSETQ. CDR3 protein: CASSLGVVGEGSPLHF. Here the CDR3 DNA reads TGCGCCAGCAGCTTGGGAGTCGTTGGGGAGGGATCACCCCTCCACTTT.

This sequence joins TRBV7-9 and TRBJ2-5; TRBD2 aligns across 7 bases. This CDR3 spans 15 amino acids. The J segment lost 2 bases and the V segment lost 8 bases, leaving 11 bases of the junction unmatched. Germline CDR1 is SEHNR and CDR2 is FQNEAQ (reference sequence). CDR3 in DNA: TGTGCCAGCGGAAAGCGGGGAACCCTTCAAGAGACCCAGTACTTC. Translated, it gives CASGKRGTLQETQYF.

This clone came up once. CDR3 nucleotide sequence: TGTGCCAGCAGACAACTAGCGGGGGCTTACTACGAGCAGTACTTC. Translated: CASRQLAGAYYEQYF. The chain recombines TRBV27 with TRBJ2-7; 11 bases fit TRBD2. The CDR3 is made up of 15 amino acids. Germline V CDR1 and CDR2: MNHEY, SMNVEV (reference sequence). J gave up 3 bases and V 6 bases, and 7 bases lay outside the gene matches.

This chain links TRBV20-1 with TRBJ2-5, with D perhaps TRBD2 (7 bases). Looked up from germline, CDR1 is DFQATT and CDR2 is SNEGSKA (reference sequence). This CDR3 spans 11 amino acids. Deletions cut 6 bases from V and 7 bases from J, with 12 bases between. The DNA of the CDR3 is TGCAGTGCCAGGGGAGGGGGGACCCAGTACTTC. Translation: CSARGGGTQYF.